This T cell receptor (beta chain) originates from a study of blood T cell repertoires in COVID-19. Study as a whole: From the United States, Italy and Spain came samples of acute and convalescent COVID-19.

The CDR3 contains 16 residues. V was shortened by 0 bases and J by 8 bases, with 17 bases between the two germline ends. Germline loops: CDR1 SGHRS, CDR2 YFSETQ. Original handling: Estimation of nucleated cell counts relied on the amplification of reference gene primers. Profiling relied on immunoSEQ multiplex PCR, and the TCRdb table lists in-frame clones only, not all of them. That table furnishes V, J and clone size, whereas the DNA furnished D and trimming. The sample includes about 390,000 clones, approximately 87% of them seen just once. This clone appeared a single time. While infection was still active, Seattle patients were enrolled and then followed longitudinally.

This TCR came from a woman aged 60-75 years with COVID-19, enrolled during active disease. The chain has TRBV5-1 and TRBJ1-4; a weak D match, TRBD1 (5 bases). The sample consisted of peripheral blood. The CDR3 nucleotides read TGCGCCAGCAGCTTGGGTACAGGCTTCCTTGGGGAAAAACTGTTTTTT. Translation: CASSLGTGFLGEKLFF.